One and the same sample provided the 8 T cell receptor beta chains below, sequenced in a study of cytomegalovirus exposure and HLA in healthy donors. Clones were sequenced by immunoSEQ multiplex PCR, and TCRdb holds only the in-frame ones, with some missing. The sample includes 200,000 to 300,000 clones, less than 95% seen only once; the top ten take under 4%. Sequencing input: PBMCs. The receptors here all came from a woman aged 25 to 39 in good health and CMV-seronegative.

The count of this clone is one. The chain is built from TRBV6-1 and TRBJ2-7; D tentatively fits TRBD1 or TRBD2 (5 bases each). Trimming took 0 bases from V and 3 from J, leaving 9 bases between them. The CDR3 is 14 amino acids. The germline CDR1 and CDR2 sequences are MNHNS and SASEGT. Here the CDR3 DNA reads TGTGCCAGCAGTGAAGCCCGGGACCTCTACGAGCAGTACTTC. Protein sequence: CASSEARDLYEQYF.

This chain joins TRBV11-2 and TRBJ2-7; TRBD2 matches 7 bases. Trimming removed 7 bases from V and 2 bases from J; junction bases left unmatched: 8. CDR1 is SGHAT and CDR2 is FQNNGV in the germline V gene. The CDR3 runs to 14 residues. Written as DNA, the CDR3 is TGTGCCAGCAAAAGCGGGAATCAAGCCTACGAGCAGTACTTC. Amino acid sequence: CASKSGNQAYEQYF. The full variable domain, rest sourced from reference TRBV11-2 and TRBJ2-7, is EAGVAQSPRYKIIEKRQSVAFWCNPISGHATLYWYQQILGQGPKLLIQFQNNGVVDDSQLPKDRFSAERLKGVDSTLKIQPAKLEDSAVYLCASKSGNQAYEQYFGPGTRLTVT.

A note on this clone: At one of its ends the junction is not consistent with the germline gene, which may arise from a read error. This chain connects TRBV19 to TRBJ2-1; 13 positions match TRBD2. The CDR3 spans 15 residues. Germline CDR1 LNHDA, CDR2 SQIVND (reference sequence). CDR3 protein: CASRTSGRGYSEQFF. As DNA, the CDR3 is TGTGCCAGTCGGACTAGCGGGAGAGGGTACAGTGAGCAGTTCTTC.

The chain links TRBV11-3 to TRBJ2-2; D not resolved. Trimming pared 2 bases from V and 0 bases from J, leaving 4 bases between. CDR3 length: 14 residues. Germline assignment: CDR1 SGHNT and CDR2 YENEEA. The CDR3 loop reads CASSLMTNTGELFF. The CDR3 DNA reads TGTGCCAGCAGCTTAATGACGAACACCGGGGAGCTGTTTTTT.

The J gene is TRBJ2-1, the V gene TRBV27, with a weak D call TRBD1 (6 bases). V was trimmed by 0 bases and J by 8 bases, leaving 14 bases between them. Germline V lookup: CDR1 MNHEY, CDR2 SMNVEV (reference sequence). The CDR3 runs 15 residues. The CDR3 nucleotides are TGTGCCAGCAGTTTATCACAGGGAATTTTGGATGAGCAGTTCTTC. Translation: CASSLSQGILDEQFF.

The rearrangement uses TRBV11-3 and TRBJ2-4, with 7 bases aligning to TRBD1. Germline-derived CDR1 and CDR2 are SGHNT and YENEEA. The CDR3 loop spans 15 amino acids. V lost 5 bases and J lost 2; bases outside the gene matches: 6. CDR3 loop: CASSDRARTKNIQYF. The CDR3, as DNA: TGTGCCAGCAGCGACAGGGCCCGCACCAAAAACATTCAGTACTTC.

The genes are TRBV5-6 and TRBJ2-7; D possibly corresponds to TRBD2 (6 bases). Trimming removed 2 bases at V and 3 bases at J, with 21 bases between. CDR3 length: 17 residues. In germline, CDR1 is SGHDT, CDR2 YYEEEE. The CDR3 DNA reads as TGTGCCAGCAGCTTTGGAAAGCTCCGGGACTCGAGCTACGAGCAGTACTTC. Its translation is CASSFGKLRDSSYEQYF. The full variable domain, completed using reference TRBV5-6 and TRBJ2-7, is DAGVTQSPTHLIKTRGQQVTLRCSPKSGHDTVSWYQQALGQGPQFIFQYYEEEERQRGNFPDRFSGHQFPNYSSELNVNALLLGDSALYLCASSFGKLRDSSYEQYFGPGTRLTVT.

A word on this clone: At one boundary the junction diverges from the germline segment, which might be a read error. CDR3 sequence: CASSLQATDTQCF. As DNA, the CDR3 is TGTGCCAGCAGTTTGCAGGCCACAGATACGCAGTGTTTT. V is TRBV28 and J is TRBJ2-3; D unresolved. The CDR3 extends over 13 amino acids. From germline, CDR1 is MDHEN and CDR2 SYDVKM. The full variable domain, completed using reference TRBV28 and TRBJ2-3, is DVKVTQSSRYLVKRTGEKVFLECVQDMDHENMFWYRQDPGLGLRLIYFSYDVKMKEKGDIPEGYSVSREKKERFSLILESASTNQTSMYLCASSLQATDTQCFGPGTRLTVL.